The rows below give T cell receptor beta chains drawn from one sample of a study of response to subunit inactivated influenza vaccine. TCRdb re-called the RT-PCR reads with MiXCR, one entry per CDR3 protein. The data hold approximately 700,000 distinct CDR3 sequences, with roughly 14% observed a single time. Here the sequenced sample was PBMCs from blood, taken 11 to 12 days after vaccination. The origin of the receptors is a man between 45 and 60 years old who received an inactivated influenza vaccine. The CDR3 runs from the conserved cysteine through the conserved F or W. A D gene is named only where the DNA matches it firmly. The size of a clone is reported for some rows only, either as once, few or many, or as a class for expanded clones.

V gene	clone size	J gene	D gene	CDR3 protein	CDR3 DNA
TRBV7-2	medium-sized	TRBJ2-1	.	CASSLQGGMDEQFF	TGTGCCAGCAGCTTACAGGGGGGCATGGATGAGCAGTTCTTC
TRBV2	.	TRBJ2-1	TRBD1	CASASGGNEQFF	TGTGCCAGTGCGTCAGGGGGCAATGAGCAGTTCTTC
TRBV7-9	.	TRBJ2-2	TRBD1	CASSLRTGLGGELFF	TGTGCCAGCAGCTTACGGACAGGCCTGGGCGGGGAGCTGTTTTTT
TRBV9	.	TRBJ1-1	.	CASSQGWNMNTEAFF	TGTGCCAGCAGCCAGGGGTGGAACATGAACACTGAAGCTTTCTTT
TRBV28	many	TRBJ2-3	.	CASSPDRSTDTQYF	TGTGCCAGCAGTCCCGACAGGAGCACAGATACGCAGTATTTT
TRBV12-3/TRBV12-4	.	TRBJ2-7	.	CASSLAGSGYAYSYEQYF	TGTGCCAGCAGTTTAGCGGGTTCAGGATACGCCTACTCCTACGAGCAGTACTTC
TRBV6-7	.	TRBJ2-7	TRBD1	CASRNFGTGKIYEQYF	TGTGCCAGCAGAAACTTCGGGACAGGAAAAATCTACGAGCAGTACTTC
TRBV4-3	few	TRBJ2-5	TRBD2	CASSQNPTTSGDQETQYF	TGCGCCAGCAGCCAGAATCCGACGACTAGCGGGGACCAAGAGACCCAGTACTTC
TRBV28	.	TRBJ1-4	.	CASSLLGGRGKLFF	TGTGCCAGCAGTTTGTTGGGAGGGAGAGGAAAACTGTTTTTT
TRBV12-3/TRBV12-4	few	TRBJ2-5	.	CASSPKLGKETQYF	TGTGCCAGCAGCCCAAAGCTAGGAAAAGAGACCCAGTACTTC
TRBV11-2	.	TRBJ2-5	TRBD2	CASSLGPAGRETQYF	TGTGCCAGCAGCTTAGGTCCTGCCGGGAGGGAGACCCAGTACTTC
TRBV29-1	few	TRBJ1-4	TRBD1	CSVATGRAEKLFF	TGCAGCGTAGCGACAGGGAGGGCTGAAAAACTGTTTTTT
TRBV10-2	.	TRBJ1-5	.	CASSDSRVYQPQHF	TGCGCCAGCAGTGATTCCAGGGTTTACCAGCCCCAGCATTTT
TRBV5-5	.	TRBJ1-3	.	CASSLAGWGAGNTIYF	TGTGCCAGCAGCTTGGCGGGGTGGGGCGCCGGAAACACCATATATTTT
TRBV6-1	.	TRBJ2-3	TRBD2	CASRPPAGAPADTQYF	TGTGCCAGCAGACCTCCAGCGGGGGCCCCCGCAGATACGCAGTATTTT
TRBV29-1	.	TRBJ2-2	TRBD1	CSVSRGTHLTGELFF	TGCAGCGTATCCAGGGGGACACACCTTACCGGGGAGCTGTTTTTT
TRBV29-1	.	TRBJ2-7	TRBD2	CSVEGSGSSYEQYF	TGCAGCGTTGAAGGTAGCGGGAGCTCCTACGAGCAGTACTTC
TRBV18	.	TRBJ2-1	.	CASSSRLDSGNEQFF	TGTGCCAGCTCATCTCGACTAGACTCGGGCAATGAGCAGTTCTTC
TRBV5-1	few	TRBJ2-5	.	CASSLGDGGQETQYF	TGCGCCAGCAGCTTGGGGGATGGGGGCCAAGAGACCCAGTACTTC